Described below is a single T cell receptor (beta chain) sequence and its context. Assay used: immunoSEQ multiplex PCR; TCRdb lists only in-frame clones, some missing. This sample has under 50,000 clones, with more than 85% found just once. The entry originates in a study of T cell changes during pregnancy in multiple sclerosis. The sequencing here drew on CD8+ T cells from peripheral blood mononuclear cells, taken in the third trimester of pregnancy. This receptor was taken from a female donor with multiple sclerosis, enrolled in a pregnancy study.

The CDR3 DNA reads TGTGCCAGCAGCCACAGGGACATGGACAATGAGCAGTTCTTC. It codes for CASSHRDMDNEQFF. The V gene is TRBV9, the J gene TRBJ2-1; weak D call: TRBD1 (6 bases). The CDR3 contains 14 residues. Germline V gene sequence: CDR1 SGDLS, CDR2 YYNGEE. The V gene lost 4 bases and the J gene lost 5 bases, with 13 bases spanning the gap.